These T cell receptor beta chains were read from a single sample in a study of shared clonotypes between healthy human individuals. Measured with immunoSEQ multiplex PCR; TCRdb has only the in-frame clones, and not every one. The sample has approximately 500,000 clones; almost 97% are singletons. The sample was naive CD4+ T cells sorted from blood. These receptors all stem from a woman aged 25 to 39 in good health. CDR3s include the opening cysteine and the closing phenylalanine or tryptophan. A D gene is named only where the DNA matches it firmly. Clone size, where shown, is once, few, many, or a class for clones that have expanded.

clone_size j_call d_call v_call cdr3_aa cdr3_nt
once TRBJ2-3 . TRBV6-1 CASSEDDRDTQYF TGTGCCAGCAGTGAAGATGACAGGGATACGCAGTATTTT
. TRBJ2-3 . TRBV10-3 CASGDPAQDTQYF TGTGCCAGCGGGGACCCAGCACAAGATACGCAGTATTTT
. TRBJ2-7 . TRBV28 CATFVFGGHEQYF TGTGCCACCTTTGTTTTCGGGGGCCACGAGCAGTACTTC
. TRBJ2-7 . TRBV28 CASSFKRYEQYF TGTGCCAGCAGTTTTAAGCGCTACGAGCAGTACTTC
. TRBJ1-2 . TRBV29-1 CSAPDRGSNYGYTF TGCAGCGCCCCGGACCGGGGGAGTAACTATGGCTACACCTTC
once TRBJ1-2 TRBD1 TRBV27 CASGDRRYGYTF TGTGCCAGTGGGGACAGGAGGTATGGCTACACCTTC
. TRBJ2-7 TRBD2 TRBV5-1 CASSIGTSGSPEQYF TGCGCCAGCAGCATCGGGACTAGCGGGAGTCCCGAGCAGTACTTC
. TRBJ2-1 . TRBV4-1 CASSQGADYYNEQFF TGCGCCAGCAGCCAAGGAGCGGACTACTACAATGAGCAGTTCTTC
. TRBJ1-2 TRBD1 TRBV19 CASRGQGNYGYTF TGTGCCAGCCGGGGACAGGGAAACTATGGCTACACCTTC
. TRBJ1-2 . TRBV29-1 CSVRGADYGYTF TGCAGCGTTCGGGGGGCGGACTATGGCTACACCTTC
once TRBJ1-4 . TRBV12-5 CASGPFLGEKLFF TGTGCTAGTGGCCCCTTTTTGGGGGAAAAACTGTTTTTT
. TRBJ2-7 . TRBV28 CASRRPRQYEQYF TGTGCCAGCAGACGCCCCCGGCAATACGAGCAGTACTTC
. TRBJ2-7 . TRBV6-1 CASSPAYYEQYF TGTGCCAGCAGTCCCGCCTACTACGAGCAGTACTTC
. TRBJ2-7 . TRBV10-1 CASSDGRSYEQYF TGCGCCAGCAGTGATGGACGCTCCTACGAGCAGTACTTC
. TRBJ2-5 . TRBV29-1 CSVAGTANLGEQYF TGCAGCGTTGCCGGGACGGCAAACCTGGGGGAGCAGTACTTC
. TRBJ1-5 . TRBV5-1 CASSLWGGNQPQHF TGCGCCAGCAGCTTGTGGGGAGGCAATCAGCCCCAGCATTTT